The sequence of this TCR beta chain was determined in a study of blood T cell repertoires in COVID-19. People in the exposed group encountered a COVID-19 case within 2 weeks before entering the study. Germline CDR1 and CDR2: SQVTM and ANQGSEA. The CDR3 is 14 amino acids. The V end was cut by 4 bases, the J end by 14 bases, with 21 bases between. TCRdb's copy holds only in-frame clones and misses some; the assay was immunoSEQ multiplex PCR. The table includes about 320,000 clones, about 85% detected once. The source is a woman aged 30 to 39 who had been exposed to COVID-19. The J gene is TRBJ1-6, the V gene TRBV29-1; the D gene is possibly TRBD1 (6 bases). Sequenced sample: PBMCs or T cells enriched from blood (not recorded which). CDR3 loop: CSVGADTGPGALHF. CDR3 nucleotide sequence: TGCAGCGTTGGGGCAGATACAGGGCCAGGGGCCCTCCACTTT.